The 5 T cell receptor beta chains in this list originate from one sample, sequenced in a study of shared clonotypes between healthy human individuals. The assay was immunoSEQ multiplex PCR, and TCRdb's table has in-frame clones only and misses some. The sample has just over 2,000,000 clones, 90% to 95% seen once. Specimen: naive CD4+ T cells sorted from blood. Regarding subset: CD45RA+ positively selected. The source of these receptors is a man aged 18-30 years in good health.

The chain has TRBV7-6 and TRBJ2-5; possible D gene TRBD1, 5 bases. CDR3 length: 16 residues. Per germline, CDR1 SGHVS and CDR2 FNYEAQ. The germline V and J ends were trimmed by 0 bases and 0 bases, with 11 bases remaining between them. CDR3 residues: CASSLAPPDNQETQYF. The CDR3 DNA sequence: TGTGCCAGCAGCTTAGCCCCGCCGGACAACCAAGAGACCCAGTACTTC.

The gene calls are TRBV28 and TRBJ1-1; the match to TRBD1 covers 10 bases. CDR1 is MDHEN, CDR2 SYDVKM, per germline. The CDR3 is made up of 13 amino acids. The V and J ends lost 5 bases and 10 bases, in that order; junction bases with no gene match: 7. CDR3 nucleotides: TGTGCCAGCAGTAAAAGGGACAGGGGATTAGCTTTCTTT. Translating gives CASSKRDRGLAFF.

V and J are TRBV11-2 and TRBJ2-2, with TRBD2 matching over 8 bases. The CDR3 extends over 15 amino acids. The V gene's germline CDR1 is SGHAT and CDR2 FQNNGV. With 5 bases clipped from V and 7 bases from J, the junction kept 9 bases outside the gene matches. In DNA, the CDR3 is TGTGCCAGCAGCCTCGGACTAGCCGGTCACGGGGAGCTGTTTTTT. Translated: CASSLGLAGHGELFF.

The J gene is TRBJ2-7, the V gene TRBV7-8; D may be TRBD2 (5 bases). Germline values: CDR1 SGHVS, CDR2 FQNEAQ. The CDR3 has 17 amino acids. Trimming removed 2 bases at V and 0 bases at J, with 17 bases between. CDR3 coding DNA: TGTGCCAGCAGCTTAATCTCCAGGAGGACGGACTCCTACGAGCAGTACTTC. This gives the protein CASSLISRRTDSYEQYF. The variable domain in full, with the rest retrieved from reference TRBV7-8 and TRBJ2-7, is GAGVSQSPRYKVAKRGQDVALRCDPISGHVSLFWYQQALGQGPEFLTYFQNEAQLDKSGLPSDRFFAERPEGSVSTLKIQRTQQEDSAVYLCASSLISRRTDSYEQYFGPGTRLTVT.

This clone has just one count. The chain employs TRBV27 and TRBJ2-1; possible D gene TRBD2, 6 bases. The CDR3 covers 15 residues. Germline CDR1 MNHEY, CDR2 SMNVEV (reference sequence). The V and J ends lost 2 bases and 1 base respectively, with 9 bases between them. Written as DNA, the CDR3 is TGTGCCAGCAGTTTACGGCGGGGATCCTACAATGAGCAGTTCTTC. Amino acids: CASSLRRGSYNEQFF.